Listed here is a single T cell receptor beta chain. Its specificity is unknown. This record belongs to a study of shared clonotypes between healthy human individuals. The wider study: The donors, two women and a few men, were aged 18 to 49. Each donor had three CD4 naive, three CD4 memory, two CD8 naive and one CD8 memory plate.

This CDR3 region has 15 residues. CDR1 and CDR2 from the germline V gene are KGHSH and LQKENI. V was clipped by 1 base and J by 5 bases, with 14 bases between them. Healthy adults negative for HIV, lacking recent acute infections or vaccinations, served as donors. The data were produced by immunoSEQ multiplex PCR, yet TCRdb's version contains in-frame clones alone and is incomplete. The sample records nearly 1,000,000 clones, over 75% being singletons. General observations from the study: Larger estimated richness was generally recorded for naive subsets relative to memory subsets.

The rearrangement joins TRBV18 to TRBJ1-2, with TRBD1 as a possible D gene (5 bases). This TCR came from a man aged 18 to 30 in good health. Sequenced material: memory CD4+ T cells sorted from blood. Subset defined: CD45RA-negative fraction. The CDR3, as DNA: TGTGCCAGCTCACCACGGGGTACCGCAGGGTATGGCTACACCTTC. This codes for CASSPRGTAGYGYTF.